Included here is one T cell receptor beta chain sequence, with context. The sample belongs to a study of shared clonotypes between healthy human individuals. TCRdb keeps only in-frame clones here, not all; method: immunoSEQ multiplex PCR. The table has some 690,000 clones, roughly 88% seen once. This CDR3 has 15 amino acids. The V gene lost 6 bases and the J gene lost 0 bases, with 15 bases spanning the gap. Germline-derived CDR1 and CDR2 are LNHDA and SQIVND (reference sequence). The source of this sequence is a man younger than 35 in good health. Some clones in this sample may be carry-over from other donors' samples. Sequencing input: memory CD8+ T cells from PBMCs. Noted subset: CD45RO+ cells pooled with CCR7-negative TemRA cells. The V call is TRBV19, the J call TRBJ2-7; D may be TRBD1 or TRBD2 (5 bases each). The CDR3 reads CASSASGTFSYEQYF. The DNA of the CDR3 is TGTGCCAGTAGCGCCAGTGGGACCTTCTCCTACGAGCAGTACTTC.